These 9 T cell receptor beta chains came from one sample sequenced in a study of cytomegalovirus exposure and HLA in healthy donors. Primers for the PCR totalled 60 Vbeta and 13 Jbeta. Produced via immunoSEQ multiplex PCR; TCRdb's table is partial and in-frame only. The sample has under 200,000 clones, 86% seen once; the top ten hold 1.5% to 2%. Sequencing was carried out using PBMCs. These receptors all stem from a woman younger than 30 in good health and CMV-seronegative.

The chain employs TRBV4-1 and TRBJ1-6; D unresolved. Trimming took off 2 bases at V and 9 bases at J, with 8 bases between the two ends. Per the germline V gene, CDR1 is MGHRA and CDR2 is YSYEKL. The CDR3 has 13 amino acids. The CDR3, as DNA: TGCGCCAGCAGCCAAACCGGAGTTTCACCCCTCCACTTT. Translated: CASSQTGVSPLHF.

Only one count was recorded for this clone. The chain combines TRBV27 with TRBJ2-7, with 8 bases fitting TRBD2. The V segment lost 0 bases and the J segment 3 bases; nucleotides outside the gene matches: 7. This CDR3 comprises 16 residues. Germline V lookup: CDR1 MNHEY, CDR2 SMNVEV (reference sequence). The CDR3 bases are TGTGCCAGCAGTTTATCCCCGGGGCGGGGGGTCTACGAGCAGTACTTC. Translated, it gives CASSLSPGRGVYEQYF.

The gene calls are TRBV5-6 and TRBJ2-7; TRBD2 aligns across 7 bases. The CDR3 is 15 amino acids. The V segment lost 4 bases and the J segment 0 bases; nucleotides outside the gene matches: 7. Germline V CDR1 and CDR2: SGHDT, YYEEEE. This chain's CDR3 is CASSLAVHSSYEQYF. In DNA, the CDR3 is TGTGCCAGCAGCCTAGCGGTCCACAGCTCCTACGAGCAGTACTTC.

This clone has only a few counts. This sequence joins TRBV7-8 and TRBJ2-3; no reliable D call. The germline CDR1 and CDR2 sequences are SGHVS and FQNEAQ. The germline V and J ends were trimmed by 4 bases and 3 bases, with 17 bases remaining between them. CDR3 length: 16 amino acids. The DNA of the CDR3 is TGTGCCAGCAGCTCCGACACCCTCCGCCTGACAGATACGCAGTATTTT. This translates into CASSSDTLRLTDTQYF.

V is TRBV9 and J is TRBJ2-1, with 10 bases fitting TRBD2. V was clipped by 3 bases and J by 9 bases; unmatched bases: 12. CDR1 and CDR2 from the germline V gene are SGDLS and YYNGEE. The CDR3 is 16 residues long. CDR3 sequence reads: CASSDRASGRAGEQFF. The CDR3 bases are TGTGCCAGCAGCGACCGGGCGAGCGGGAGGGCGGGTGAGCAGTTCTTC.

The chain combines TRBV6-4 with TRBJ2-3; 7 positions match TRBD1. Germline V lookup: CDR1 MRHNA, CDR2 SNTAGT. Trimming removed 4 bases from V and 3 bases from J; junction bases left unmatched: 1. CDR3 length: 13 residues. The CDR3 DNA is TGTGCCAGCAGTGGACAGGGAACAGATACGCAGTATTTT. It encodes CASSGQGTDTQYF.

V and J are TRBV27 and TRBJ2-3; D is uncertain. From germline, CDR1 is MNHEY and CDR2 SMNVEV (reference sequence). Trimming took 7 bases from V and 2 from J, leaving 16 bases between them. The CDR3 extends over 15 amino acids. CDR3 DNA: TGTGCCAGCAACCACGCCCACAGAACCACAGATACGCAGTATTTT. This sequence encodes CASNHAHRTTDTQYF.

This chain joins TRBV2 and TRBJ2-1; the D gene is possibly TRBD2 (6 bases). Germline-derived CDR1 and CDR2 are SNHLY and FYNNEI. CDR3 length equals 15 residues. V was trimmed by 4 bases and J by 4 bases, leaving 14 bases between them. CDR3 loop: CASSGAGTAYNEQFF. The CDR3 nucleotides read TGTGCCAGCAGTGGGGCCGGGACTGCTTACAATGAGCAGTTCTTC.

This rearrangement joins TRBV9 to TRBJ2-5; tentative D call: TRBD2 (7 bases). V lost 3 bases and J lost 5, with 17 bases in between. Germline V gene lookup returns CDR1 SGDLS and CDR2 YYNGEE. The CDR3 spans 15 residues. This CDR3 is CASSGLWEGEETQYF. CDR3 DNA sequence: TGTGCCAGCAGCGGTCTATGGGAGGGGGAGGAGACCCAGTACTTC.